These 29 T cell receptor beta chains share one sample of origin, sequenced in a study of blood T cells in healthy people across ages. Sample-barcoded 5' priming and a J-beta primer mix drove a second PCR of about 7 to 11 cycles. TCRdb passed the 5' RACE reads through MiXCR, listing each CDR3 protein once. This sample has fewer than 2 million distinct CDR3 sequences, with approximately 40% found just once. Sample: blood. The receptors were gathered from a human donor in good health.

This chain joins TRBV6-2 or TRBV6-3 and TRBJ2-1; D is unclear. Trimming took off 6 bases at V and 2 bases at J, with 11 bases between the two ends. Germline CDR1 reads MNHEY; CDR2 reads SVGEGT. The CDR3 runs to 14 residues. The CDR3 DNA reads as TGTGCCAGCAGGGCCCGTAGCCCCTACAATGAGCAGTTCTTC. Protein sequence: CASRARSPYNEQFF.

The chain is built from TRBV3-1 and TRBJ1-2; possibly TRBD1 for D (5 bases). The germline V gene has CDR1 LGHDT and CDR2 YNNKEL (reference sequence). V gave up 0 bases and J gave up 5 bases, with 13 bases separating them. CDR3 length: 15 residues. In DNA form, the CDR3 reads TGTGCCAGCAGCCAAGAGGGACGGACGTTTTATGGCTACACCTTC. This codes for CASSQEGRTFYGYTF.

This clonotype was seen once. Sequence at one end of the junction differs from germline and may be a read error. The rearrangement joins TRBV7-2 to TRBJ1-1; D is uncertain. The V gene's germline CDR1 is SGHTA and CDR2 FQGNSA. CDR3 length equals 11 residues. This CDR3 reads CVSSLVTEAFF. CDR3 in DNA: TGTGTCAGCAGCTTAGTAACTGAAGCTTTCTTT.

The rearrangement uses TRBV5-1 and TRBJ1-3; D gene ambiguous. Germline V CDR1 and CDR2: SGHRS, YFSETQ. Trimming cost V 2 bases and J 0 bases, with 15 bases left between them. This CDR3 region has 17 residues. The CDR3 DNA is TGCGCCAGCAGCTTCACCCCGACCGTTAGCTCTGGAAACACCATATATTTT. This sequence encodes CASSFTPTVSSGNTIYF.

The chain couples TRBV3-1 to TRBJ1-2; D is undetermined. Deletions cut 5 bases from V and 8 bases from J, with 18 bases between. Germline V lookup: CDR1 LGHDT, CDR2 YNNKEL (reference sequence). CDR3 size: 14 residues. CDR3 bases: TGTGCCAGCAGCAAGACTTCGGAGCCAGAAGGCTACACCTTC. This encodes CASSKTSEPEGYTF. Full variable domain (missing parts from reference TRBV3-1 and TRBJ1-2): DTAVSQTPKYLVTQMGNDKSIKCEQNLGHDTMYWYKQDSKKFLKIMFSYNNKELIINETVPNRFSPKSPDKAHLNLHINSLELGDSAVYFCASSKTSEPEGYTFGSGTRLTVV.

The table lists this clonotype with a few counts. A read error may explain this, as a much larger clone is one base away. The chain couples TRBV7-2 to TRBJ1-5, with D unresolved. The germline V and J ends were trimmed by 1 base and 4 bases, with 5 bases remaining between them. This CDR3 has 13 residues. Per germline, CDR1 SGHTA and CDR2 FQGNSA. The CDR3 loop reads CASSLVVNQPQHF. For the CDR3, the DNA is TGTGCCAGCAGCTTAGTTGTGAATCAGCCCCAGCATTTT. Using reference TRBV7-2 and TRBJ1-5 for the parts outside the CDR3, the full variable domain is GAGVSQSPSNKVTEKGKDVELRCDPISGHTALYWYRQSLGQGLEFLIYFQGNSAPDKSGLPSDRFSAERTGGSVSTLTIQRTQQEDSAVYLCASSLVVNQPQHFGDGTRLSIL.

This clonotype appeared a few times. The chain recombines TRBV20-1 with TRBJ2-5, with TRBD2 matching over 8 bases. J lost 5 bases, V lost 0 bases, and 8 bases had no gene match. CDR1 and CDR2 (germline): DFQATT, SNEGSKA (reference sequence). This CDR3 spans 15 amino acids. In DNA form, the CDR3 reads TGCAGTGCTAGAGATCGGGGGGGGCTGGGGGAGACCCAGTACTTC. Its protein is CSARDRGGLGETQYF.

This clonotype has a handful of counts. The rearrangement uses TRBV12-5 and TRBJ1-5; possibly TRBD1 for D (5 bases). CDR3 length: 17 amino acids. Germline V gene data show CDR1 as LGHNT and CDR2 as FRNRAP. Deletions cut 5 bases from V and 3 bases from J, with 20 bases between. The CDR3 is CASGLLLGEEFNQPQHF. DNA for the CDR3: TGTGCTAGTGGTCTGTTGCTGGGGGAAGAGTTCAATCAGCCCCAGCATTTT.

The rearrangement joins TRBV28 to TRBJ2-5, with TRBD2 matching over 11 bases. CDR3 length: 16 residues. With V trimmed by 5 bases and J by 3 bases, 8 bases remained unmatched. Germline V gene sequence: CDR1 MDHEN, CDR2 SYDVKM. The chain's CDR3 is CASSPLAGAREETQYF. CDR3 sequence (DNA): TGTGCCAGCAGTCCACTAGCGGGGGCCAGGGAAGAGACCCAGTACTTC.

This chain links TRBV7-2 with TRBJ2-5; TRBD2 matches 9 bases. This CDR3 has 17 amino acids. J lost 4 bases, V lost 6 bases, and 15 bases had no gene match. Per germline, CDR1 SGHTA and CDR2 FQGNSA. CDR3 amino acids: CASRSGTSRGGRETQYF. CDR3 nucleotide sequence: TGTGCCAGCAGGTCCGGGACTAGCAGGGGGGGGAGAGAGACCCAGTACTTC. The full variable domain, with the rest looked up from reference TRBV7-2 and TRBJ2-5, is GAGVSQSPSNKVTEKGKDVELRCDPISGHTALYWYRQSLGQGLEFLIYFQGNSAPDKSGLPSDRFSAERTGGSVSTLTIQRTQQEDSAVYLCASRSGTSRGGRETQYFGPGTRLLVL.

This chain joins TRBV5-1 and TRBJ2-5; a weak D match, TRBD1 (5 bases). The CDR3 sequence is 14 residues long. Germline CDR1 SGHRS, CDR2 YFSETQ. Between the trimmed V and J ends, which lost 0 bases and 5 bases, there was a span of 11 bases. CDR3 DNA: TGCGCCAGCAGCTTGGCCCAGGGCTTGGAGACCCAGTACTTC. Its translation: CASSLAQGLETQYF.

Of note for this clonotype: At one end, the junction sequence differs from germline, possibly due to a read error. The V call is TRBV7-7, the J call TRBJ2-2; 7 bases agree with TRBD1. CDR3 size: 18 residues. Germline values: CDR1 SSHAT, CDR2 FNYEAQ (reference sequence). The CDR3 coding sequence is TGTGCTAGCAGCTCCTTCGCCGGGACAGACACGAACACCGGGGAGCTGTTTTTT. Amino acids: CASSSFAGTDTNTGELFF.

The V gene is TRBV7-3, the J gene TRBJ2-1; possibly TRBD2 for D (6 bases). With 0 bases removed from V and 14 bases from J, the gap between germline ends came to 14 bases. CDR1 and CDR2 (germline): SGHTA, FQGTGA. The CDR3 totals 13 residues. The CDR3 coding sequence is TGTGCCAGCAGCTTAACGCCGGGACGGGAGAAGTTCTTC. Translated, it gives CASSLTPGREKFF.

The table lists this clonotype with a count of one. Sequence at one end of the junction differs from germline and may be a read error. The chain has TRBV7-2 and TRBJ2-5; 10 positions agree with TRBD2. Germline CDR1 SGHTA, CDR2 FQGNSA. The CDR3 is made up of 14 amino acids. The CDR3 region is CACSSGLAQETQYF. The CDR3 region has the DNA TGTGCCTGCAGCTCGGGACTAGCGCAAGAGACCCAGTACTTC. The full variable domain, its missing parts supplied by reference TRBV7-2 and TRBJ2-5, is GAGVSQSPSNKVTEKGKDVELRCDPISGHTALYWYRQSLGQGLEFLIYFQGNSAPDKSGLPSDRFSAERTGGSVSTLTIQRTQQEDSAVYLCACSSGLAQETQYFGPGTRLLVL.

CDR3 sequence reads: CASSLRWAVSQFF. The CDR3 nucleotides read TGTGCCAGCAGTTTAAGGTGGGCGGTGTCACAGTTCTTC. This chain uses TRBV12-3 or TRBV12-4 with TRBJ2-1; unclear D gene. V lost 2 bases to trimming and J lost 13 bases, with 15 bases between them. The CDR3 runs to 13 residues.

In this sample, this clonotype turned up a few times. CDR3 sequence reads: CATSDPAGFTEAFF. The DNA for the CDR3 is TGTGCCACCAGTGACCCCGCAGGGTTCACTGAAGCTTTCTTT. This chain uses TRBV24-1 with TRBJ1-1, with a weak D call TRBD1 (5 bases). Germline lookup yields CDR1 KGHDR and CDR2 SFDVKD. This CDR3 has 14 amino acids. V shed 4 bases and J shed 4 bases, with 12 bases lying between them.

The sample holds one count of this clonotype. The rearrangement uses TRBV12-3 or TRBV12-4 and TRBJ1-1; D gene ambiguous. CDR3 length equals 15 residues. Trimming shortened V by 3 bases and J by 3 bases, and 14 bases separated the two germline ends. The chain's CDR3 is CASSFQIAGDTEAFF. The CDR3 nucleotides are TGTGCCAGCAGTTTTCAAATTGCCGGGGACACTGAAGCTTTCTTT.

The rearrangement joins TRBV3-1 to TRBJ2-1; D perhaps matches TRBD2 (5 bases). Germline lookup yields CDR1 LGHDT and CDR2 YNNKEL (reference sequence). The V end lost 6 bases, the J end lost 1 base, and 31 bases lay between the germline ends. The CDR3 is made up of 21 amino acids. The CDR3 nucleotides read TGTGCCAGCAGAGCCGTCAGCTCCTGGGTAGAGGACGGGAAATCCTACAATGAGCAGTTCTTC. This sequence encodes CASRAVSSWVEDGKSYNEQFF.

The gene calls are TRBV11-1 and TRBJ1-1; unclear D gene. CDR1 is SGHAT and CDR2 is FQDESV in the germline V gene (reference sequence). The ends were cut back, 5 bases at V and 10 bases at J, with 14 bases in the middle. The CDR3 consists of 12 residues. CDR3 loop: CASSSYPRGAFF. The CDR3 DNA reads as TGTGCCAGCAGCAGTTACCCTAGAGGAGCTTTCTTT.

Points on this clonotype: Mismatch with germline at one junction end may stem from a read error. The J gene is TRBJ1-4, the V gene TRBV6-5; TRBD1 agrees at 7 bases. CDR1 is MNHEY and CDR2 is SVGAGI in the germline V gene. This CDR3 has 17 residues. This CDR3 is CASSYSPTGTDNEKRFF. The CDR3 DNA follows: TGTGCCAGCAGTTACTCCCCTACCGGGACAGATAATGAAAAACGGTTTTTT.

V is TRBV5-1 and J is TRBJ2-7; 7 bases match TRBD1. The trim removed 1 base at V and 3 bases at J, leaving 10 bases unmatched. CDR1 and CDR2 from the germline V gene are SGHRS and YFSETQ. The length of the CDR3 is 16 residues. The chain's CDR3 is CASSLLGQSTGYEQYF. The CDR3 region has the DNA TGCGCCAGCAGCTTGTTGGGACAGTCGACCGGCTACGAGCAGTACTTC.

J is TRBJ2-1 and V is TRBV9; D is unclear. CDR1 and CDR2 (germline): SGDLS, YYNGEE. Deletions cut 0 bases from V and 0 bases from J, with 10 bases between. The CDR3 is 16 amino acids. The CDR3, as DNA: TGTGCCAGCAGCGTAGCCGGCAACCCCTCCTACAATGAGCAGTTCTTC. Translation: CASSVAGNPSYNEQFF.

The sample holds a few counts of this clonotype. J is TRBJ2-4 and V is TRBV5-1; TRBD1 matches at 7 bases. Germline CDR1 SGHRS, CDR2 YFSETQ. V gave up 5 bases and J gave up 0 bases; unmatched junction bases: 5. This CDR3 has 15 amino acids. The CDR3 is CASRSGTAAKNIQYF. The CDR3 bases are TGCGCCAGCAGGAGTGGGACAGCAGCCAAAAACATTCAGTACTTC. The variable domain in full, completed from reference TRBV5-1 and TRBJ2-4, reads KAGVTQTPRYLIKTRGQQVTLSCSPISGHRSVSWYQQTPGQGLQFLFEYFSETQRNKGNFPGRFSGRQFSNSRSEMNVSTLELGDSALYLCASRSGTAAKNIQYFGAGTRLSVL.

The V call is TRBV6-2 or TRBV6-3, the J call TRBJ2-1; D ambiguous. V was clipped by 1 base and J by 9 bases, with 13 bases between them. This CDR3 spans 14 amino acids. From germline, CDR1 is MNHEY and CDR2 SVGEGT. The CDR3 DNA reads TGTGCCAGCAGTTACTATCCCATATCGGGTGAGCAGTTCTTC. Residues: CASSYYPISGEQFF.

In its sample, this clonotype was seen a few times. The CDR3 protein is CASSLVHREAFF. The CDR3 nucleotides are TGTGCCAGCAGCTTAGTCCACCGCGAAGCTTTCTTT. The genes are TRBV7-2 and TRBJ1-1; D ambiguous. The germline CDR1 and CDR2 sequences are SGHTA and FQGNSA. This CDR3 is 12 amino acids long. The ends were cut back, 1 base at V and 8 bases at J, with 8 bases in the middle. Full variable domain (outside the CDR3, taken from reference TRBV7-2 and TRBJ1-1): GAGVSQSPSNKVTEKGKDVELRCDPISGHTALYWYRQSLGQGLEFLIYFQGNSAPDKSGLPSDRFSAERTGGSVSTLTIQRTQQEDSAVYLCASSLVHREAFFGQGTRLTVV.

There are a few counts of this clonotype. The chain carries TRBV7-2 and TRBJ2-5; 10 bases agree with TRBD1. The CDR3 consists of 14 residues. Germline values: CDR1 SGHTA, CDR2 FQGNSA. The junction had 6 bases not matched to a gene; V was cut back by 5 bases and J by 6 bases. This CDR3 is CASSPTGGGKTQYF. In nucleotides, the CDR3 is TGTGCCAGCAGCCCGACAGGGGGCGGGAAGACCCAGTACTTC.

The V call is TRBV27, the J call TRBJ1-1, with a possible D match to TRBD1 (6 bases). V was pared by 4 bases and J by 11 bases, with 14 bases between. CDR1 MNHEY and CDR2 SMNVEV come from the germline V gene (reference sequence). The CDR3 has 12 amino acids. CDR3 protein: CASSSSGQWAFF. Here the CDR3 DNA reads TGTGCCAGCAGTTCTTCCGGACAGTGGGCTTTCTTT.

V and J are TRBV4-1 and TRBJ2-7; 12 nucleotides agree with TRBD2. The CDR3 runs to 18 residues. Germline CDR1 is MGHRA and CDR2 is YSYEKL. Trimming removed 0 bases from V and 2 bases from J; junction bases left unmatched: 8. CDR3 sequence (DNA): TGCGCCAGCAGCCAAGATGGGTCTTGGACTAGCGGGGCCTACGAGCAGTACTTC. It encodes CASSQDGSWTSGAYEQYF.

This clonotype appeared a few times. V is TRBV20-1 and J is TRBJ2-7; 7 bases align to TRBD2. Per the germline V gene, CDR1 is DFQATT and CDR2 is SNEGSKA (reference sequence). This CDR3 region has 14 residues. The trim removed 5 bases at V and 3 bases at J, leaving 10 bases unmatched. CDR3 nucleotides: TGCAGTGCTGGCGGGCGGGGGTCGTACTACGAGCAGTACTTC. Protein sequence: CSAGGRGSYYEQYF.